The TCR beta chain described here comes from a study of T-cell reconstitution after alpha-beta-depleted transplantation in children. Points from the study as a whole: Where some patients showed high TCRbeta diversity at day 60, it came from recipient T cells and thymic progenitors that had survived. Hyperexpanded clones declined; after one year, newly produced T cells mostly supplied diversity. Several hundred expanded graft clones reportedly supplied alpha-beta T cells about two months after transplant.

A TCRbeta library incorporating unique molecular identifiers was prepared. TCRdb re-called the PCR reads with MiXCR, one entry per CDR3 protein. The sample lists about 48,000 distinct CDR3 sequences; less than 6% were seen once. Points on this clonotype: What it binds is unknown.

Germline CDR1 SGHNT, CDR2 YYREEE (reference sequence). The CDR3 is made up of 16 amino acids. V was pared by 5 bases and J by 4 bases, with 21 bases between. The input for sequencing was PBMCs, mostly from graft donor cells, taken 60 days after TCRalphabeta/CD19-depleted stem cell transplant. The sequence was obtained from a female patient aged 2-9 years who had a stem cell transplant for aplastic anemia, so the T cells may come from the graft donor. V gene TRBV5-4 combines with J gene TRBJ2-5; tentative D call: TRBD1 (7 bases). The CDR3 coding sequence is TGTGCCAGCAGAATTTCAGGGGGGCCTGGGATAGAGACCCAGTACTTC. Protein: CASRISGGPGIETQYF.